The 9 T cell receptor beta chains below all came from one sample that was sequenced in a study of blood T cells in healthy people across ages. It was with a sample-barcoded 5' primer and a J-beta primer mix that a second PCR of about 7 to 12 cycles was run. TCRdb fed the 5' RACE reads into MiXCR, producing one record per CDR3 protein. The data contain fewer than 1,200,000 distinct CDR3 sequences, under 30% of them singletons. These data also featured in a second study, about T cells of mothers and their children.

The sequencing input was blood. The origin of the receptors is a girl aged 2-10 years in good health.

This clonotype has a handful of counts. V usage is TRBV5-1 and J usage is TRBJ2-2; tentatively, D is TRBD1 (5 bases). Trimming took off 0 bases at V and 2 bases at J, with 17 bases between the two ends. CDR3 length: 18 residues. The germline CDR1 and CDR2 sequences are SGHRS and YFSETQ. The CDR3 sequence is CASSLGSRTRYNTGELFF. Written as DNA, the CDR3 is TGCGCCAGCAGCTTGGGATCCAGGACAAGGTATAACACCGGGGAGCTGTTTTTT.

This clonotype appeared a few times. This CDR3 is CASQRAGTLETQYF. In DNA, the CDR3 is TGCGCCAGCCAACGAGCGGGGACCTTAGAGACCCAGTACTTC. The rearrangement links TRBV5-1 to TRBJ2-5, with 7 bases that match TRBD2. V shed 7 bases, J shed 4 bases, and the junction held 10 bases outside the gene matches. CDR3 size: 14 residues. Germline V lookup: CDR1 SGHRS, CDR2 YFSETQ.

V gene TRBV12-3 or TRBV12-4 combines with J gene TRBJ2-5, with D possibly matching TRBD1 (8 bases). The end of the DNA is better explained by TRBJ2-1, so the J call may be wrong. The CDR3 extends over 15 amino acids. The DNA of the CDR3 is TGTGCCAGCGGGGGTGTAACAGGGGGGGCAAATGAGCAGTTCTTC. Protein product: CASGGVTGGANEQFF.

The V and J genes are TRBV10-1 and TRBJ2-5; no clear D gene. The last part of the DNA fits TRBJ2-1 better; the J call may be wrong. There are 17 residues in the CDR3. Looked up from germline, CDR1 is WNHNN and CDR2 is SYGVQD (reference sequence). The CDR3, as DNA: TGCGCCAGCAGTGACGCCGAAGTGGGGTGGAACTACAATGAGCAGTTCTTC. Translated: CASSDAEVGWNYNEQFF.

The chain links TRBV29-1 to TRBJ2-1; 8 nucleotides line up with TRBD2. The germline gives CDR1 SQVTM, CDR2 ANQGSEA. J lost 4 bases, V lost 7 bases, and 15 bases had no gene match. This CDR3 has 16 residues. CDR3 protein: CSGQGSGAGEYNEQFF. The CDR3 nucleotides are TGCAGCGGGCAGGGTAGCGGGGCGGGGGAATACAATGAGCAGTTCTTC.

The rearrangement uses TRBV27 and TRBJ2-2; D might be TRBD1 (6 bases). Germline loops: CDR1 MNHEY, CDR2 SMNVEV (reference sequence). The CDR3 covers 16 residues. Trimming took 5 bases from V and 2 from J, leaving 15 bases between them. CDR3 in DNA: TGTGCCAGCAGTCCATGGACAGCTACTAACACCGGGGAGCTGTTTTTT. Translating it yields CASSPWTATNTGELFF.

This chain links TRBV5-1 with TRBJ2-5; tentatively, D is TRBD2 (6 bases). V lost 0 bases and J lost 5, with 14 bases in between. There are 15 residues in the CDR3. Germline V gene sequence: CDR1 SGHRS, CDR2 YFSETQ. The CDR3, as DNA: TGCGCCAGCAGCTTGGGGACTAATGGGGGGGAGACCCAGTACTTC. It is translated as CASSLGTNGGETQYF.

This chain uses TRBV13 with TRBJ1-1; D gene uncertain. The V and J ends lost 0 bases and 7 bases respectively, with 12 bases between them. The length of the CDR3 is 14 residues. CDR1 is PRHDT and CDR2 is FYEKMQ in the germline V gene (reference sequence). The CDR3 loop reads CASSLGPRGNEAFF. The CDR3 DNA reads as TGTGCCAGCAGCTTAGGACCGCGAGGAAATGAAGCTTTCTTT.

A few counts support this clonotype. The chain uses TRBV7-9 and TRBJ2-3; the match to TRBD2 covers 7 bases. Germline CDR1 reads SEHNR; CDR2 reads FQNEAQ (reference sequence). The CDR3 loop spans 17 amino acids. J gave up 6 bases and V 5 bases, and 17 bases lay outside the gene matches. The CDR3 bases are TGTGCCAGCAGCCCCCCCGGAGCGGGGACGGTCGAGGATACGCAGTATTTT. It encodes CASSPPGAGTVEDTQYF.